Each of the 28 T cell receptor beta chains below was sequenced from the same sample in a study of high-grade serous ovarian cancer treatment subgroups. Tumor samples were obtained before definitive surgery or chemotherapy. Measured with immunoSEQ multiplex PCR; TCRdb has only the in-frame clones, and not every one. The sample holds over 14,000 clones, less than 90% seen once. The sequenced sample consisted of tumor tissue. These receptors all come from a human donor with high-grade serous ovarian cancer.

This chain connects TRBV28 to TRBJ1-5; 8 positions match TRBD1. Germline loops: CDR1 MDHEN, CDR2 SYDVKM. The ends lost 5 bases at V and 4 bases at J; junction bases unmatched: 7. This CDR3 has 15 amino acids. In DNA form, the CDR3 reads TGTGCCAGCAGTGCACCGGACAGGGCGAATCAGCCCCAGCATTTT. As protein: CASSAPDRANQPQHF.

The chain joins TRBV27 to TRBJ2-5, with 12 bases that match TRBD1. The CDR3 totals 15 residues. V lost 4 bases and J lost 4; bases outside the gene matches: 4. In germline, CDR1 is MNHEY, CDR2 SMNVEV (reference sequence). The CDR3 protein is CASSSGTGGVETQYF. CDR3 in DNA: TGTGCCAGCAGTTCCGGGACAGGGGGCGTAGAGACCCAGTACTTC.

The chain recombines TRBV5-1 with TRBJ2-1; no definite D call. CDR1 is SGHRS and CDR2 is YFSETQ in the germline V gene. The V and J ends lost 4 bases and 0 bases respectively, with 11 bases between them. The length of the CDR3 is 15 residues. CDR3 in DNA: TGCGCCAGCAGCCCGGAAACGTTCTCCTACAATGAGCAGTTCTTC. It encodes CASSPETFSYNEQFF.

The chain combines TRBV12-5 with TRBJ2-1, with D possibly matching TRBD2 (6 bases). Germline CDR1 is LGHNT and CDR2 is FRNRAP. Trimming took off 1 base at V and 7 bases at J, with 14 bases between the two ends. The CDR3 covers 15 residues. CDR3 residues: CASGLGHGGRNEQFF. The CDR3, as DNA: TGTGCTAGTGGTTTGGGCCATGGGGGGAGGAATGAGCAGTTCTTC.

CDR3 nucleotide sequence: TGTGCCAGCAGTTACTCGACTGGACAGGCAACCTACGAGCAGTACTTC. Its protein is CASSYSTGQATYEQYF. The genes are TRBV6-5 and TRBJ2-7, with TRBD1 matching over 7 bases. Germline values: CDR1 MNHEY, CDR2 SVGAGI. CDR3 length: 16 amino acids. The V and J ends lost 0 bases and 2 bases, in that order; junction bases with no gene match: 7.

This clone was observed a single time. This sequence joins TRBV9 and TRBJ2-5; 10 nucleotides agree with TRBD2. Trimming removed 0 bases from V and 7 bases from J; junction bases left unmatched: 6. CDR3 size: 15 residues. CDR1 is SGDLS, CDR2 YYNGEE, per germline. In nucleotides, the CDR3 is TGTGCCAGCAGCGTAGGGCCTAGCGGGGGTGGGACCCAGTACTTC. Its protein is CASSVGPSGGGTQYF.

The V gene is TRBV9, the J gene TRBJ2-2; D is unresolved. CDR3 length equals 15 residues. Trimming shortened V by 3 bases and J by 1 base, and 10 bases separated the two germline ends. Germline CDR1 reads SGDLS; CDR2 reads YYNGEE. The CDR3, as DNA: TGTGCCAGCAGCGGCGGTCTGAGGAACACCGGGGAGCTGTTTTTT. This encodes CASSGGLRNTGELFF.

CDR3 in DNA: TGTGCCAGCAGTGAGACCAGGGGGAATGAGCAGTTCTTC. It encodes CASSETRGNEQFF. This rearrangement joins TRBV2 to TRBJ2-1; TRBD1 aligns across 7 bases. The CDR3 extends over 13 amino acids. V lost 3 bases and J lost 7; bases outside the gene matches: 3. Per the germline V gene, CDR1 is SNHLY and CDR2 is FYNNEI.

This chain joins TRBV18 and TRBJ2-5, with unresolved D. This CDR3 is 16 amino acids long. Germline CDR1 and CDR2: KGHSH and LQKENI. V gave up 3 bases and J gave up 1 base, with 15 bases separating them. The CDR3 DNA is TGTGCCAGCTCACCGCTAGTGGACCGTCTCCAAGAGACCCAGTACTTC. This codes for CASSPLVDRLQETQYF.

This clone was counted once. The V and J genes are TRBV10-1 and TRBJ2-2; TRBD1 agrees at 8 bases. This CDR3 has 16 amino acids. Per the germline V gene, CDR1 is WNHNN and CDR2 is SYGVQD (reference sequence). J lost 4 bases, V lost 3 bases, and 7 bases had no gene match. Here the CDR3 reads CASSDDGQGLTGELFF. CDR3 nucleotides: TGCGCCAGCAGTGATGATGGACAGGGTCTCACCGGGGAGCTGTTTTTT.

The chain joins TRBV10-3 to TRBJ1-1; the D is unclear. V was pared by 0 bases and J by 3 bases, with 2 bases between. Germline V gene lookup returns CDR1 ENHRY and CDR2 SYGVKD. This CDR3 spans 12 amino acids. The CDR3 DNA reads TGTGCCATCAGTGAGTCGGACACTGAAGCTTTCTTT. Encoded protein: CAISESDTEAFF.

The genes are TRBV10-3 and TRBJ1-3, with D tentatively TRBD1 (5 bases). Trimming stripped 0 bases from V and 4 bases from J, with 19 bases between. In germline, CDR1 is ENHRY, CDR2 SYGVKD. The CDR3 covers 18 residues. The DNA for the CDR3 is TGTGCCATCAGTGAGTCCGGACCGGGGGGTCTGGGAGGAAACACCATATATTTT. Amino acids: CAISESGPGGLGGNTIYF.

The V gene is TRBV15, the J gene TRBJ2-1; possibly TRBD1 for D (5 bases). CDR1 LNHNV and CDR2 YYDKDF come from the germline V gene (reference sequence). V was clipped by 0 bases and J by 6 bases, with 9 bases between them. This CDR3 has 14 residues. The CDR3 bases are TGTGCCACCAGCAGAGATAGGCAGGGCAATGAGCAGTTCTTC. Amino acid sequence: CATSRDRQGNEQFF.

The rearrangement links TRBV7-2 to TRBJ2-1; D is possibly TRBD1 (6 bases). CDR3 size: 15 residues. Germline CDR1 and CDR2: SGHTA and FQGNSA. V was cut by 1 base and J by 7 bases, with 14 bases left in between. CDR3 nucleotide sequence: TGTGCCAGCAGCTTAGTCGGGTGGCAGGGGAATGAGCAGTTCTTC. Translated: CASSLVGWQGNEQFF.

The V call is TRBV29-1, the J call TRBJ2-1; D not resolved. From germline, CDR1 is SQVTM and CDR2 ANQGSEA. Trimming pared 4 bases from V and 4 bases from J, leaving 5 bases between. CDR3 length equals 11 residues. The CDR3, as DNA: TGCAGCGTTGGGGATTACAATGAGCAGTTCTTC. It is translated as CSVGDYNEQFF.

The chain is built from TRBV5-4 and TRBJ1-6; a weak D match, TRBD1 (5 bases). Germline lookup yields CDR1 SGHNT and CDR2 YYREEE (reference sequence). The germline V and J ends were trimmed by 4 bases and 14 bases, with 16 bases remaining between them. The CDR3 length is 13 residues. The CDR3 nucleotides are TGTGCCAGCAGCCACCGGGGGGACGCAGCCCTCCACTTT. Residues: CASSHRGDAALHF. The full variable domain, rest sourced from reference TRBV5-4 and TRBJ1-6, is ETGVTQSPTHLIKTRGQQVTLRCSSQSGHNTVSWYQQALGQGPQFIFQYYREEENGRGNFPPRFSGLQFPNYSSELNVNALELDDSALYLCASSHRGDAALHFGNGTRLTVT.

This chain links TRBV7-3 with TRBJ2-2; D unclear. Trimming removed 4 bases from V and 2 bases from J, with 5 bases in between. Germline loops: CDR1 SGHTA, CDR2 FQGTGA. The CDR3 has 13 residues. As DNA, the CDR3 is TGTGCCAGCAGCTCCGGTAACACCGGGGAGCTGTTTTTT. This codes for CASSSGNTGELFF.

V gene TRBV5-5 combines with J gene TRBJ1-4, with 7 positions matching TRBD1. V dropped 4 bases and J dropped 1; count of bases not matched to a gene: 16. The length of the CDR3 is 19 residues. Germline V lookup: CDR1 SGHKS, CDR2 YYEKEE (reference sequence). Written as DNA, the CDR3 is TGTGCCAGCAGCCCCCTTCCTGACAGGGAGATGTTAACTAATGAAAAACTGTTTTTT. Translated, it gives CASSPLPDREMLTNEKLFF.

The chain is built from TRBV7-6 and TRBJ2-5; 12 nucleotides line up with TRBD2. In germline, CDR1 is SGHVS, CDR2 FNYEAQ. The J segment lost 2 bases and the V segment lost 4 bases, leaving 5 bases of the junction unmatched. The CDR3 has 16 residues. The chain's CDR3 is CASSSRTSGIQETQYF. CDR3 bases: TGTGCCAGCAGCTCCCGGACTAGCGGGATACAAGAGACCCAGTACTTC.

The gene calls are TRBV2 and TRBJ2-7; unclear D gene. Trimming took off 6 bases at V and 0 bases at J, with 12 bases between the two ends. Germline lookup yields CDR1 SNHLY and CDR2 FYNNEI. The CDR3 is 14 residues long. The CDR3 sequence is CASRGEVSSYEQYF. In DNA form, the CDR3 reads TGTGCCAGCAGGGGTGAGGTTAGCTCCTACGAGCAGTACTTC.

The genes are TRBV19 and TRBJ2-3, with 8 bases identical to TRBD1. The V segment lost 5 bases and the J segment 3 bases; nucleotides outside the gene matches: 13. Germline loops: CDR1 LNHDA, CDR2 SQIVND (reference sequence). The CDR3 has 17 amino acids. CDR3 in amino acids: CASSAPSRGRGTDTQYF. The CDR3 DNA reads TGTGCCAGTAGTGCACCGTCCAGGGGGCGCGGGACAGATACGCAGTATTTT.

V usage is TRBV5-5 and J usage is TRBJ2-7; TRBD2 is a possible D gene (5 bases). Trimming took 2 bases from V and 0 from J, leaving 9 bases between them. Germline V gene sequence: CDR1 SGHKS, CDR2 YYEKEE (reference sequence). The CDR3 has 14 amino acids. DNA for the CDR3: TGTGCCAGCAGCTTTGGGAGTTTCTCCTACGAGCAGTACTTC. Translation: CASSFGSFSYEQYF.

V is TRBV7-9 and J is TRBJ2-1, with D possibly TRBD2 on 5 matching bases. CDR1 and CDR2 from the germline V gene are SEHNR and FQNEAQ (reference sequence). Trimming left V 3 bases short and J 0 bases short, with 6 bases between. The CDR3 covers 14 residues. The CDR3 DNA is TGTGCCAGCAGCTTCGGGGACTCCTACAATGAGCAGTTCTTC. Translating gives CASSFGDSYNEQFF.

This clone has just one count. V is TRBV7-9 and J is TRBJ2-2, with 7 bases lining up with TRBD1. V was clipped by 5 bases and J by 4 bases; unmatched bases: 7. Germline V gives CDR1 SEHNR, CDR2 FQNEAQ (reference sequence). The CDR3 has 15 residues. CDR3 protein: CASSRGQEFTGELFF. CDR3 in DNA: TGTGCCAGCAGCCGAGGACAGGAGTTCACCGGGGAGCTGTTTTTT.

The rearrangement joins TRBV6-5 to TRBJ1-2, with D unresolved. CDR1 is MNHEY, CDR2 SVGAGI, per germline. Trimming took 10 bases from V and 8 from J, leaving 14 bases between them. This CDR3 spans 11 amino acids. CDR3 residues: CATTPLSGYTF. In DNA form, the CDR3 reads TGTGCCACAACACCTCTATCGGGCTACACCTTC.

The genes are TRBV4-2 and TRBJ2-2; D is possibly TRBD1 or TRBD2 (5 bases each). Deletions cut 0 bases from V and 7 bases from J, with 12 bases between. Germline V gene lookup returns CDR1 LGHNA and CDR2 YNFKEQ. The CDR3 is made up of 15 amino acids. CDR3 sequence: CASSQEGPTGGELFF. Written as DNA, the CDR3 is TGTGCCAGCAGCCAAGAGGGACCCACCGGCGGGGAGCTGTTTTTT.

V and J are TRBV6-5 and TRBJ2-5; D uncertain. With the DNA end fitting TRBJ2-7 better, the J assignment may be wrong. Germline CDR1 reads MNHEY; CDR2 reads SVGAGI. The CDR3 covers 15 residues. The CDR3 region has the DNA TGTGCCAGCAGTTACTCGATGTTTGGCGCCTACGAGCAGTACTTC. Translated, it gives CASSYSMFGAYEQYF.

The chain joins TRBV19 to TRBJ1-2, with 9 bases aligning to TRBD1. The V gene end was trimmed by 7 bases and the J gene end by 3 bases; junction bases not matched to a gene: 9. The V gene's germline CDR1 is LNHDA and CDR2 SQIVND (reference sequence). The CDR3 has 15 residues. The CDR3 DNA follows: TGTGCCAGTACCGATGGACAGGGGCATCACTATGGCTACACCTTC. It encodes CASTDGQGHHYGYTF.